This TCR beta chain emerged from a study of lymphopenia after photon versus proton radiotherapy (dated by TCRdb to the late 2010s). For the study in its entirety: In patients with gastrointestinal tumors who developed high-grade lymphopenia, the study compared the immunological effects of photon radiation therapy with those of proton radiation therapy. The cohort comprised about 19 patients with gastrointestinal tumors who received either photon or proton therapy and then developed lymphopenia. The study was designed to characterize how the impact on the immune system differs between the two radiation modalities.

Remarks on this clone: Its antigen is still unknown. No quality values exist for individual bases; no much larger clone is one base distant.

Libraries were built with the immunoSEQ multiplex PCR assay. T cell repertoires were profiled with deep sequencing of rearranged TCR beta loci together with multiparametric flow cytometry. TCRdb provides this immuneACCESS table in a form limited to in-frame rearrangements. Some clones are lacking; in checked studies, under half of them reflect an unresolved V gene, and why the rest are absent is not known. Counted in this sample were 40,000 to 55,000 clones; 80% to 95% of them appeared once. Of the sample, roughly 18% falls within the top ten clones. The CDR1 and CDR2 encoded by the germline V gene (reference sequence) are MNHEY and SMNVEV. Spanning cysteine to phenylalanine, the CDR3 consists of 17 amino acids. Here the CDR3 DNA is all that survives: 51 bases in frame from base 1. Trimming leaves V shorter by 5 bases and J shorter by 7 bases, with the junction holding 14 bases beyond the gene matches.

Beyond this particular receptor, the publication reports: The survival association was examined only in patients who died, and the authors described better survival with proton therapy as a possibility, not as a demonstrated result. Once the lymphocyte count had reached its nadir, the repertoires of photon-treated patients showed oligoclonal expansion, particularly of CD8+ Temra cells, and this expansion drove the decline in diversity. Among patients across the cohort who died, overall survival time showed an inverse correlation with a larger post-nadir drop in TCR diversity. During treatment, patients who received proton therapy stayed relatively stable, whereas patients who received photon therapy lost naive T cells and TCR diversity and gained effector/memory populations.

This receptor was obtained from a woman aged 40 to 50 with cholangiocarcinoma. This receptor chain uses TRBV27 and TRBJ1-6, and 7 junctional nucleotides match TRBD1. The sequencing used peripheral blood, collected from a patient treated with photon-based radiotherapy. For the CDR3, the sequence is CASSTRDTRGYNSPLHF. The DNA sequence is TGTGCCAGCAGTACAAGGGACACCAGGGGGTACAATTCACCCCTCCACTTT.